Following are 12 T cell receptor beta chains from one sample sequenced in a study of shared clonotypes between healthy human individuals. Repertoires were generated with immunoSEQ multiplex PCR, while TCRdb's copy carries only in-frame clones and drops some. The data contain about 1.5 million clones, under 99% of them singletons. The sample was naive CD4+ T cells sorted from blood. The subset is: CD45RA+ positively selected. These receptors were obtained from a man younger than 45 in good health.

The CDR3 here is CASSLSPGTGFEQYF. In nucleotides, the CDR3 is TGTGCCAGCAGCTTAAGCCCCGGGACAGGGTTCGAGCAGTACTTC. This chain connects TRBV7-3 to TRBJ2-7; 9 positions agree with TRBD1. Germline lookup yields CDR1 SGHTA and CDR2 FQGTGA. This CDR3 has 15 amino acids. J gave up 6 bases and V 1 base, and 7 bases lay outside the gene matches.

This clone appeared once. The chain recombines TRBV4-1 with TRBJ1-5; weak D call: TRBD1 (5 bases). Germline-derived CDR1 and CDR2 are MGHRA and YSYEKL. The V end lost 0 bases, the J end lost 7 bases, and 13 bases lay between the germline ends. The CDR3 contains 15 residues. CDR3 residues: CASSQDRVVWQPQHF. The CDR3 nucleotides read TGCGCCAGCAGCCAAGACAGGGTAGTATGGCAGCCCCAGCATTTT.

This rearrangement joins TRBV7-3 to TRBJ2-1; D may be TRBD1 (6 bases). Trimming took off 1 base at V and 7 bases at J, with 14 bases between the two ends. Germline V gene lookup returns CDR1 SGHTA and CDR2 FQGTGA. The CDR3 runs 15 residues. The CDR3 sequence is CASSLNLNRVNEQFF. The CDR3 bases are TGTGCCAGCAGCTTAAATCTGAACAGGGTGAATGAGCAGTTCTTC.

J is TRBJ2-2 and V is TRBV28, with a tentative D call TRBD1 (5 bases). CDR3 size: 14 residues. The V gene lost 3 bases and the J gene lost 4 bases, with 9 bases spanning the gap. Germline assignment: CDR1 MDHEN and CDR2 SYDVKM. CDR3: CASSFSGPTGELFF. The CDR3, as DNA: TGTGCCAGCAGTTTTTCAGGGCCCACCGGGGAGCTGTTTTTT.

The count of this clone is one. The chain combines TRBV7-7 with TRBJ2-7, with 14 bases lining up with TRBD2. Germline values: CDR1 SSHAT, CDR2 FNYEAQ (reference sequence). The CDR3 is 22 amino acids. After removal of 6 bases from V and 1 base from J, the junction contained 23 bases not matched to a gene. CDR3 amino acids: CASSIRRQGPSGTSGGSYEQYF. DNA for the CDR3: TGTGCCAGCAGTATAAGGAGGCAGGGGCCATCCGGGACTAGCGGGGGATCCTACGAGCAGTACTTC. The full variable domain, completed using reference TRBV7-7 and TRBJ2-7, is GAGVSQSPRYKVTKRGQDVTLRCDPISSHATLYWYQQALGQGPEFLTYFNYEAQPDKSGLPSDRFSAERPEGSISTLTIQRTEQRDSAMYRCASSIRRQGPSGTSGGSYEQYFGPGTRLTVT.

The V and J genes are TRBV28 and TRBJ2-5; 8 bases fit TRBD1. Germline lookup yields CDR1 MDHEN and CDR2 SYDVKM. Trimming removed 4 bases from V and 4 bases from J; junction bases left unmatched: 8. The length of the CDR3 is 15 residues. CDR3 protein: CASSSTAGGVETQYF. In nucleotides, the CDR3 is TGTGCCAGCAGTTCCACGGCAGGGGGCGTAGAGACCCAGTACTTC.

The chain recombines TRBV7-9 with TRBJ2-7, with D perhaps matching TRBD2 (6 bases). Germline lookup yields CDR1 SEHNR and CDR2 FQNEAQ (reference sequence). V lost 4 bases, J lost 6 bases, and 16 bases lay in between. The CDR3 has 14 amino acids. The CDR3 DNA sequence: TGTGCCAGCAGCTACGGACGGGGGTCGGCCGAGCAGTACTTC. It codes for CASSYGRGSAEQYF.

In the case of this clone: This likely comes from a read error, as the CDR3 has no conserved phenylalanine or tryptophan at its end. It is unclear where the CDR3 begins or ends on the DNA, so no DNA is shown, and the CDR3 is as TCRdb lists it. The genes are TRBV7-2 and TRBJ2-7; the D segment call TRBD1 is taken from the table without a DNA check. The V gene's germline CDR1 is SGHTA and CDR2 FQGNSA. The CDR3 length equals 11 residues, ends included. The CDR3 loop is CASSTWTGNLR.

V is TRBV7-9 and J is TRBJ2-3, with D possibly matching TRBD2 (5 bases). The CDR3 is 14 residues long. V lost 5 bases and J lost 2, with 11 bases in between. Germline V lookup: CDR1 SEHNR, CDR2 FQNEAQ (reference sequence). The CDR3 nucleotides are TGTGCCAGCAGCCCCGGGATATACACAGATACGCAGTATTTT. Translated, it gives CASSPGIYTDTQYF.

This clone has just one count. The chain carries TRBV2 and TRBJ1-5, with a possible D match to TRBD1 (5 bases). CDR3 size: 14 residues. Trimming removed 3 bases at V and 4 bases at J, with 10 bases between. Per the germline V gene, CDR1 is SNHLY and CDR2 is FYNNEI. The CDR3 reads CASSDREENQPQHF. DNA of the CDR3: TGTGCCAGCAGTGACAGGGAAGAAAATCAGCCCCAGCATTTT.

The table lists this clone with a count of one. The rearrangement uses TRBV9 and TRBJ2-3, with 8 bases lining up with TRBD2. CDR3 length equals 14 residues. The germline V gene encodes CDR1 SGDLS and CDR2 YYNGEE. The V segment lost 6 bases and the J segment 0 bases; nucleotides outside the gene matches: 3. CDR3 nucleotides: TGTGCCAGCACTCCTAGCGGGAGCACAGATACGCAGTATTTT. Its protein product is CASTPSGSTDTQYF.

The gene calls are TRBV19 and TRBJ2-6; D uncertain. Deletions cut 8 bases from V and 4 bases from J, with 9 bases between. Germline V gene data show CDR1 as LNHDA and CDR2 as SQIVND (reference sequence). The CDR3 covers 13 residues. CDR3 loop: CASRFSGANVLTF. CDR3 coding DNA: TGTGCCAGTCGTTTCTCCGGGGCCAACGTCCTGACTTTC.